The present TCR beta chain was sequenced within a study of cytomegalovirus exposure and HLA in healthy donors. Looking at the study overall: Counted in an early data release were 65 million to 100 million unique TCRs from HLA-typed donors.

When sampled, the donors appeared nominally healthy, though they likely had unrecorded immune exposures. 60 Vbeta and 13 Jbeta primers were used in PCR. TCRdb keeps only in-frame clones here, not all; method: immunoSEQ multiplex PCR. The top ten hold under 4% of the sample, which has over 85,000 clones, around 86% seen once. Germline lookup yields CDR1 WSHSY and CDR2 SAAADI. This CDR3 contains 15 residues. The junction had 7 bases not matched to a gene; V was cut back by 3 bases and J by 6 bases. The rearrangement uses TRBV10-2 and TRBJ2-1, with TRBD2 matching 8 bases. The TCR originated in a female donor in good health and CMV-seropositive. Sequenced sample: PBMCs. The CDR3, as DNA: TGCGCCAGCAGTGATTATGTCGGGGGGGCCAATGAGCAGTTCTTC. Protein sequence: CASSDYVGGANEQFF.